This T cell receptor beta chain was recorded in a study of T-cell memory formation after mild COVID-19. Points from the study as a whole: Day 15 to 85 contracting clones showed balanced CD4/CD8; later expanders leaned CD4+.

V dropped 4 bases and J dropped 5; count of bases not matched to a gene: 4. The CDR3 runs to 13 residues. Germline V gives CDR1 SGHVS, CDR2 FNYEAQ. A few counts support this clonotype. The antigen remains unidentified. Each CDR3 protein gets one entry after TCRdb re-called the 5' RACE reads with MiXCR. The sample lists approximately 350,000 distinct CDR3 sequences, under 30% occurring once. The sequence was obtained from an adult woman who had mild COVID-19 (a few samples of this study predate the infection). Cell type and time point are not known. The material sequenced was PBMCs or a T cell subset sorted from them (not recorded which). V gene TRBV7-6 combines with J gene TRBJ1-1, with 7 bases lining up with TRBD1. The CDR3 here is CASSWTGQTEAFF. In DNA form, the CDR3 reads TGTGCCAGCAGCTGGACGGGACAGACTGAAGCTTTCTTT. Complete variable domain (other parts from reference TRBV7-6 and TRBJ1-1): GAGVSQSPRYKVTKRGQDVALRCDPISGHVSLYWYRQALGQGPEFLTYFNYEAQQDKSGLPNDRFSAERPEGSISTLTIQRTEQRDSAMYRCASSWTGQTEAFFGQGTRLTVV.